This T cell receptor (beta chain) was recorded in a study of T cell responses to AZD1222 COVID-19 vaccine. Study results and caveats: The donors showed a predominance of white British ancestry and of females, with possible underestimation of clonal diversity. Seropositive AZD1222 recipients at baseline numbered only 6 or 7.

The assay was immunoSEQ multiplex PCR, and TCRdb's table has in-frame clones only and misses some. The repertoire consists of about 140,000 clones, with 85% to 95% occurring once and the leading ten covering about a tenth. A note on this clone: Antigen unknown.

The specimen was peripheral blood, collected 28 days after the second AZD1222 dose. The origin of this receptor is an adult who received the AZD1222 COVID-19 vaccine.

Here the CDR3 reads CASTSRGLRQAQPQHF. The CDR3 DNA is TGTGCCAGCACCAGCAGGGGGCTAAGGCAGGCTCAGCCCCAGCATTTT. The chain couples TRBV28 to TRBJ1-5, with 8 bases fitting TRBD1. In germline, CDR1 is MDHEN, CDR2 SYDVKM. The CDR3 contains 16 residues. V was pared by 7 bases and J by 6 bases, with 14 bases of the junction left unmatched.